What follows are 19 T cell receptor beta chains derived from one specimen sequenced in a study of identical twins. TCRdb reprocessed the 5' RACE reads with MiXCR, giving one entry per CDR3 protein. The table has approximately 280,000 distinct CDR3 sequences, approximately 8.5% seen once. The sample also formed part of further work on yellow fever vaccine responses in identical twins.

The sequencing sample was made of memory (CD45RO+) T cells sorted from blood. The receptors were gathered from a woman under 30 in good health.

This clonotype showed up just a few times. The rearrangement uses TRBV6-1 and TRBJ1-5, with D perhaps TRBD1 (5 bases). This CDR3 has 14 residues. Germline V lookup: CDR1 MNHNS, CDR2 SASEGT. V shed 7 bases and J shed 7 bases, with 17 bases lying between them. CDR3 amino acids: CASTEQEVYQPQHF. The CDR3 DNA sequence: TGTGCCAGCACCGAACAGGAGGTTTACCAGCCCCAGCATTTT.

The J gene is TRBJ2-7, the V gene TRBV29-1; TRBD2 agrees at 7 bases. The V gene end was trimmed by 5 bases and the J gene end by 0 bases; junction bases not matched to a gene: 4. The CDR3 consists of 13 residues. Germline CDR1 is SQVTM and CDR2 is ANQGSEA. CDR3 DNA: TGCAGCGTTAAGGGCGGGGGCTCCTACGAGCAGTACTTC. Protein product: CSVKGGGSYEQYF.

This clonotype came up many times. V is TRBV6-2 or TRBV6-3 and J is TRBJ2-3; the D is unclear. The CDR3 spans 14 residues. Germline V gene data show CDR1 as MNHEY and CDR2 as SVGEGT. V dropped 2 bases and J dropped 8 bases, with 14 bases sitting between them. The CDR3 DNA is TGTGCCAGCAGTTACGGCAGACTGCCTGGTACGCAGTATTTT. Its translation is CASSYGRLPGTQYF.

This clonotype has just a few counts. The genes are TRBV6-5 and TRBJ2-7; the D is unclear. The CDR3 covers 11 residues. The V and J ends lost 4 bases and 8 bases respectively, with 9 bases between them. Germline V gives CDR1 MNHEY, CDR2 SVGAGI. CDR3 residues: CASSWLQKQYF. CDR3 nucleotides: TGTGCCAGCAGTTGGCTTCAAAAGCAGTACTTC.

The sample holds a few counts of this clonotype. The chain has TRBV25-1 and TRBJ1-2; 7 positions agree with TRBD1. J lost 2 bases, V lost 6 bases, and 6 bases had no gene match. Germline lookup yields CDR1 MGHDK and CDR2 SYGVNS. The length of the CDR3 is 14 residues. Here the CDR3 reads CASSPEGANYGYTF. The CDR3 DNA is TGTGCCAGCAGCCCCGAGGGGGCCAACTATGGCTACACCTTC.

This clonotype appeared many times. The genes are TRBV24-1 and TRBJ2-1; TRBD2 matches 13 bases. J was trimmed by 1 base and V by 5 bases; bases with no gene match: 13. This CDR3 comprises 20 residues. The germline V gene has CDR1 KGHDR and CDR2 SFDVKD. CDR3 DNA sequence: TGTGCCACCAGTGCGCGCCCGGGACTAGCGGGATTCTCGTCCTACAATGAGCAGTTCTTC. It encodes CATSARPGLAGFSSYNEQFF.

The table lists this clonotype with a few counts. V is TRBV12-3 or TRBV12-4 and J is TRBJ2-1; D is ambiguous. V was cut by 3 bases and J by 5 bases, with 8 bases left in between. The CDR3 extends over 13 amino acids. The CDR3 loop is CASSFRQDNEQFF. For the CDR3, the DNA is TGTGCCAGCAGTTTTAGGCAGGACAATGAGCAGTTCTTC.

This sequence joins TRBV28 and TRBJ2-7; the D gene is possibly TRBD2 (6 bases). Per the germline V gene, CDR1 is MDHEN and CDR2 is SYDVKM. Trimming shortened V by 3 bases and J by 6 bases, and 15 bases separated the two germline ends. The CDR3 consists of 14 residues. The CDR3 region has the DNA TGTGCCAGCAGTTTGGAGGGTACGTTCAGCGAGCAGTACTTC. It specifies CASSLEGTFSEQYF.

The chain has TRBV28 and TRBJ2-2, with TRBD2 identical over 14 bases. This CDR3 is 18 amino acids long. Germline assignment: CDR1 MDHEN and CDR2 SYDVKM. V was pared by 6 bases and J by 7 bases, with 13 bases of the junction left unmatched. The CDR3 region has the DNA TGTGCCAGCAGCCTCGAAGGACTAGCGGGAGGCAACGTCGGGGAGCTGTTTTTT. This gives the protein CASSLEGLAGGNVGELFF. Full variable domain (rest looked up from reference TRBV28 and TRBJ2-2): DVKVTQSSRYLVKRTGEKVFLECVQDMDHENMFWYRQDPGLGLRLIYFSYDVKMKEKGDIPEGYSVSREKKERFSLILESASTNQTSMYLCASSLEGLAGGNVGELFFGEGSRLTVL.

This clonotype was seen many times. This chain uses TRBV4-1 with TRBJ2-5, with 11 bases that match TRBD2. The CDR3 length is 16 residues. CDR1 and CDR2 (germline): MGHRA, YSYEKL. Trimming at V came to 0 bases and at J to 4 bases, leaving 4 bases not matched to a gene. The CDR3 DNA follows: TGCGCCAGCAGCCAAGACGATCTAGCGGGAGGAGAGACCCAGTACTTC. Encoded protein: CASSQDDLAGGETQYF.

This clonotype was seen many times. The rearrangement uses TRBV12-3 or TRBV12-4 and TRBJ1-2; D gene uncertain. V dropped 7 bases and J dropped 8 bases, with 20 bases sitting between them. The CDR3 covers 14 residues. The CDR3 sequence is CASTPFPESRGYTF. The CDR3 coding sequence is TGTGCCAGCACCCCTTTTCCAGAATCGCGGGGCTACACCTTC.

The chain couples TRBV24-1 to TRBJ2-1; tentative D call: TRBD2 (5 bases). Germline CDR1 and CDR2: KGHDR and SFDVKD. The V end was cut by 4 bases, the J end by 3 bases, with 15 bases between. This CDR3 spans 16 amino acids. The CDR3, as DNA: TGTGCCACCAGTGACCTGAGCGGAGGAAACTACAATGAGCAGTTCTTC. Encoded protein: CATSDLSGGNYNEQFF.

This sequence joins TRBV2 and TRBJ2-2; D is perhaps TRBD1 (5 bases). CDR1 and CDR2 (germline): SNHLY, FYNNEI. V was pared by 5 bases and J by 14 bases, with 15 bases between. This CDR3 has 12 residues. The CDR3 nucleotides are TGTGCCAGCAGTTACCTTCAGGGCCACCTGTTTTTT. Amino acids: CASSYLQGHLFF.

The table lists this clonotype with many counts. The genes are TRBV20-1 and TRBJ2-1; TRBD2 is a possible D gene (6 bases). The V gene's germline CDR1 is DFQATT and CDR2 SNEGSKA (reference sequence). V was cut by 6 bases and J by 2 bases, with 17 bases left in between. There are 15 residues in the CDR3. DNA of the CDR3: TGCAGTGCCAGGTTTGGGAGGTTTGCCTACAATGAGCAGTTCTTC. Its protein is CSARFGRFAYNEQFF.

In this sample, this clonotype turned up a few times. This chain uses TRBV29-1 with TRBJ2-3; weak D call: TRBD2 (5 bases). Trimming left V 6 bases short and J 6 bases short, with 19 bases between. The CDR3 sequence is 14 residues long. The germline gives CDR1 SQVTM, CDR2 ANQGSEA. The CDR3 sequence: CSVREEIGSDTQYF. CDR3 sequence (DNA): TGCAGCGTCCGAGAGGAGATAGGGAGTGATACGCAGTATTTT.

This clonotype was seen repeatedly, ten times or more. V gene TRBV12-3 or TRBV12-4 combines with J gene TRBJ2-1, with 8 bases identical to TRBD2. J lost 2 bases, V lost 5 bases, and 5 bases had no gene match. This CDR3 has 15 residues. The CDR3: CASSPLADAYNEQFF. The CDR3 DNA sequence: TGTGCCAGCAGTCCACTAGCGGACGCCTACAATGAGCAGTTCTTC.

This clonotype was observed at least ten times. The genes are TRBV15 and TRBJ2-2, with unresolved D. V was pared by 4 bases and J by 4 bases, with 7 bases between. The CDR3 spans 13 residues. Per germline, CDR1 LNHNV and CDR2 YYDKDF (reference sequence). The CDR3 coding sequence is TGTGCCACCAGCACCGACACCACCGGGGAGCTGTTTTTT. It is translated as CATSTDTTGELFF. The complete variable domain, with remaining parts taken from reference TRBV15 and TRBJ2-2, reads DAMVIQNPRYQVTQFGKPVTLSCSQTLNHNVMYWYQQKSSQAPKLLFHYYDKDFNNEADTPDNFQSRRPNTSFCFLDIRSPGLGDTAMYLCATSTDTTGELFFGEGSRLTVL.

This clonotype was recorded many times. Relative to the germline gene, one junction end is altered; a read error may explain this. The chain joins TRBV11-2 to TRBJ2-1; a possible D gene is TRBD2 (7 bases). The CDR3 has 14 residues. Germline V gene sequence: CDR1 SGHAT, CDR2 FQNNGV. This CDR3 is CAGSGGGSYNEQFF. The CDR3 nucleotides are TGTGCCGGCAGTGGGGGCGGGAGCTACAATGAGCAGTTCTTC.

In nucleotides, the CDR3 is TGTGCCAGCAGCCCCGCGGCGAACGTCAATGAGCAGTTCTTC. It yields the protein CASSPAANVNEQFF. This sequence joins TRBV14 and TRBJ2-1, with D unclear. The CDR3 totals 14 residues. Germline CDR1 reads SGHDN; CDR2 reads FVKESK. V lost 4 bases, J lost 6 bases, and 13 bases lay in between.